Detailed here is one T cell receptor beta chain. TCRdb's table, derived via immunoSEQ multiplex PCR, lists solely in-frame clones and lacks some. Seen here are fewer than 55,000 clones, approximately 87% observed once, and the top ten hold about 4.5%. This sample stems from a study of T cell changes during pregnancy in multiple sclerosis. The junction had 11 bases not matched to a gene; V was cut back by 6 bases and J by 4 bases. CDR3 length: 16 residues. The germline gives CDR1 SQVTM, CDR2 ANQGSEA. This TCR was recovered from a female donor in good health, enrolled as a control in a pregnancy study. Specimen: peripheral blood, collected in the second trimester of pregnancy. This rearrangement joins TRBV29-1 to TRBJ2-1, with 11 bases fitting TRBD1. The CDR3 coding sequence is TGCAGCGTCGCAGGACAGGGGGCAGGTCAATACAATGAGCAGTTCTTC. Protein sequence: CSVAGQGAGQYNEQFF.